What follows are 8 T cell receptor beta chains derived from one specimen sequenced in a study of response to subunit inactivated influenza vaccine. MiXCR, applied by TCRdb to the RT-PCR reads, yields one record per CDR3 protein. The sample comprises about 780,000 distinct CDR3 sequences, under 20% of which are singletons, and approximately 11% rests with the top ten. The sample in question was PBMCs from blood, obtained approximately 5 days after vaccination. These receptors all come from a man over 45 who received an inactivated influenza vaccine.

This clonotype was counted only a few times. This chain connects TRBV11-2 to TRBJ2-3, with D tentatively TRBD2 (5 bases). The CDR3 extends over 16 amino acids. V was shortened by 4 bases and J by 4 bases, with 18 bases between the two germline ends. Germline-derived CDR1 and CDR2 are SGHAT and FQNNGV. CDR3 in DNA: TGTGCCAGCAGCTCCCGCTGGCGGGTGCCACCAGATACGCAGTATTTT. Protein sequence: CASSSRWRVPPDTQYF. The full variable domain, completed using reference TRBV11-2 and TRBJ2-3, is EAGVAQSPRYKIIEKRQSVAFWCNPISGHATLYWYQQILGQGPKLLIQFQNNGVVDDSQLPKDRFSAERLKGVDSTLKIQPAKLEDSAVYLCASSSRWRVPPDTQYFGPGTRLTVL.

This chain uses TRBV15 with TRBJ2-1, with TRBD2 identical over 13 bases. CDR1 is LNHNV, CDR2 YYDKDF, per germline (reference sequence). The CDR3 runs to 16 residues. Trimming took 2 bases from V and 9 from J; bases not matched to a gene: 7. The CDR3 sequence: CATSRSGLAGDGEQFF. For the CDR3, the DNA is TGTGCCACCAGCAGATCCGGACTAGCGGGAGACGGTGAGCAGTTCTTC.

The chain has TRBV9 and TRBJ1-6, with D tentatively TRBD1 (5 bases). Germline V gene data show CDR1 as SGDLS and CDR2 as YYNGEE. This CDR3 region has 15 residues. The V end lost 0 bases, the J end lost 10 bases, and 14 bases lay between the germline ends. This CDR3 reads CASSVESQGKSPLHF. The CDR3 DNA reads TGTGCCAGCAGCGTAGAGTCGCAGGGCAAATCACCCCTCCACTTT.

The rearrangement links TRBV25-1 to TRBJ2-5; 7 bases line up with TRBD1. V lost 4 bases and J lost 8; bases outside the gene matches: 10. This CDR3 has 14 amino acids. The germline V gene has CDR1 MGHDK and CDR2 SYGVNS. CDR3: CASSGQLQGKTQYF. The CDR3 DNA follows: TGTGCCAGCAGTGGCCAATTACAGGGGAAAACCCAGTACTTC.

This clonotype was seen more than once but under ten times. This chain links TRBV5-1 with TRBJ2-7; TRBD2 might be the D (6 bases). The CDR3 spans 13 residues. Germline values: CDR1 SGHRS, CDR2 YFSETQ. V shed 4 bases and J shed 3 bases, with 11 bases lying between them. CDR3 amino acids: CASSRVGGYEQYF. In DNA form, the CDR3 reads TGCGCCAGCAGCCGCGTGGGGGGCTACGAGCAGTACTTC.

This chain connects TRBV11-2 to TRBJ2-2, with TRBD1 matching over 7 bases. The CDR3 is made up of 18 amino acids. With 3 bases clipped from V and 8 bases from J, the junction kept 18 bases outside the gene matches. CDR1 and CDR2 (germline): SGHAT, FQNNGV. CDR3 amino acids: CASSFLSGGTGRKGELFF. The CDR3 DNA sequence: TGTGCCAGCAGCTTCCTATCAGGGGGAACGGGGAGAAAAGGGGAGCTGTTTTTT.

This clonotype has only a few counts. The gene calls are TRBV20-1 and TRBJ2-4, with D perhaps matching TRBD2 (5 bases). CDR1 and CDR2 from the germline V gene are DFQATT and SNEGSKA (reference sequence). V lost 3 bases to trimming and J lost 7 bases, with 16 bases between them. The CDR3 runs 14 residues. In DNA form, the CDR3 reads TGCAGTGCTAGTTCTCTCTCCGGCGGGAACATTCAGTACTTC. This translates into CSASSLSGGNIQYF.

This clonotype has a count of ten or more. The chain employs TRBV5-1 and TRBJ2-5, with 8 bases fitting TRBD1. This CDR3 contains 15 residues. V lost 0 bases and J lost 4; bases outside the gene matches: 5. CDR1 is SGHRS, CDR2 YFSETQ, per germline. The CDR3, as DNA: TGCGCCAGCAGCTTGGGAACAGGGGGAGGAGAGACCCAGTACTTC. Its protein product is CASSLGTGGGETQYF. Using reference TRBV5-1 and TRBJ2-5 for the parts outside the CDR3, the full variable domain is KAGVTQTPRYLIKTRGQQVTLSCSPISGHRSVSWYQQTPGQGLQFLFEYFSETQRNKGNFPGRFSGRQFSNSRSEMNVSTLELGDSALYLCASSLGTGGGETQYFGPGTRLLVL.